This T cell receptor (beta chain) was identified during a study of blood T cell repertoires in COVID-19. Whole-study context: Acute and convalescent COVID-19 specimens originated in the United States, Italy and Spain. PBMCs, B-cell-depleted T cells, or T cells were the source of the cDNA or gDNA that made up the material.

By sample share, this clone is medium-sized (0.01 to 0.1%). CDR1 WNHNN and CDR2 SYGVQD come from the germline V gene (reference sequence). CDR3 length: 16 amino acids. V was trimmed by 5 bases and J by 3 bases, leaving 20 bases between them. Either two negative PCRs, clearance, or symptom resolution qualified Cohort 3 donors as recovered. Study processing details: Amplification of reference gene primers provided the estimated nucleated cell counts. Produced via immunoSEQ multiplex PCR; TCRdb's table is partial and in-frame only. V and J calls and clone size are those listed in that table; D and trimming were worked out from the DNA. The sample consists of about 330,000 clones, 88% of them appearing once.

This sequence joins TRBV10-1 and TRBJ2-7; D is possibly TRBD1 (7 bases). Sequencing was performed on PBMCs or T cells enriched from blood (not recorded which). The source is a man aged 30-40 years who had recovered from COVID-19. CDR3 in DNA: TGCGCCAGCAGTTCTCAGGGGGGACAAACCCTCTACGAGCAGTACTTC. Translated: CASSSQGGQTLYEQYF.